These 8 T cell receptor beta chains were sequenced from one sample in a study of blood T cells in healthy people across ages. For the second PCR, which ran for roughly 7 to 11 cycles, a sample-barcoded 5' primer and a J-beta primer mix were used. TCRdb fed the 5' RACE reads into MiXCR, producing one record per CDR3 protein. The sample holds fewer than 2,000,000 distinct CDR3 sequences; approximately 32% are singletons and the top ten take 11%. Sequences were obtained from blood. These receptors all come from a young woman in good health.

CDR3 in amino acids: CASSEGGVDYEQYF. The CDR3 nucleotides read TGTGCCAGCAGTGAGGGGGGAGTAGACTACGAGCAGTACTTC. The chain couples TRBV6-1 to TRBJ2-7; possible D gene TRBD2, 6 bases. Trimming took 3 bases from V and 3 from J, leaving 12 bases between them. This CDR3 has 14 amino acids. Germline V gene data show CDR1 as MNHNS and CDR2 as SASEGT.

This clonotype is a singleton in its sample. This chain joins TRBV19 and TRBJ1-4, with D perhaps matching TRBD1 (5 bases). V was shortened by 5 bases and J by 0 bases, with 10 bases between the two germline ends. The CDR3 runs to 15 residues. The germline V gene has CDR1 LNHDA and CDR2 SQIVND (reference sequence). The CDR3, as DNA: TGTGCCAGTAGTGGGGGACTTTCAACTAATGAAAAACTGTTTTTT. It specifies CASSGGLSTNEKLFF. Together with reference TRBV19 and TRBJ1-4, the CDR3 gives the full variable domain: DGGITQSPKYLFRKEGQNVTLSCEQNLNHDAMYWYRQDPGQGLRLIYYSQIVNDFQKGDIAEGYSVSREKKESFPLTVTSAQKNPTAFYLCASSGGLSTNEKLFFGSGTQLSVL.

This clonotype was recorded a few times. The V gene is TRBV7-2, the J gene TRBJ2-3; D unresolved. The CDR3 is made up of 15 amino acids. Trimming shortened V by 4 bases and J by 2 bases, and 13 bases separated the two germline ends. Germline CDR1 reads SGHTA; CDR2 reads FQGNSA. CDR3 sequence reads: CASSWTGPPTDTQYF. CDR3 DNA: TGTGCCAGCAGCTGGACCGGGCCGCCCACAGATACGCAGTATTTT.

The chain is built from TRBV28 and TRBJ1-4; 8 positions agree with TRBD1. The junction had 10 bases not matched to a gene; V was cut back by 4 bases and J by 0 bases. Germline-derived CDR1 and CDR2 are MDHEN and SYDVKM. The CDR3 spans 18 residues. DNA for the CDR3: TGTGCCAGCAGTTCGGGACAGGTGACGATTGCAACTAATGAAAAACTGTTTTTT. This gives the protein CASSSGQVTIATNEKLFF.

A few counts support this clonotype. This sequence joins TRBV2 and TRBJ2-2; D uncertain. The V and J ends lost 8 bases and 5 bases respectively, with 3 bases between them. The CDR3 contains 10 residues. Germline CDR1 reads SNHLY; CDR2 reads FYNNEI. The CDR3 DNA reads as TGTGCCAGCGGGACCGGGGAGCTGTTTTTT. Its protein is CASGTGELFF.

The CDR3 sequence is CASSGGQGPSNQPQHF. CDR3 nucleotide sequence: TGTGCCAGCAGCGGTGGACAGGGGCCTAGCAATCAGCCCCAGCATTTT. The chain links TRBV9 to TRBJ1-5; the match to TRBD1 covers 9 bases. CDR3 length: 16 residues. The junction had 4 bases not matched to a gene; V was cut back by 3 bases and J by 0 bases. CDR1 and CDR2 from the germline V gene are SGDLS and YYNGEE.

The V call is TRBV9, the J call TRBJ2-1, with 7 bases that match TRBD2. The CDR3 sequence is 17 residues long. Germline V gene data show CDR1 as SGDLS and CDR2 as YYNGEE. The J segment lost 3 bases and the V segment lost 3 bases, leaving 12 bases of the junction unmatched. The CDR3 region has the DNA TGTGCCAGCAGCGGTGGCGTTCGGGGGAGGGACTACAATGAGCAGTTCTTC. Encoded protein: CASSGGVRGRDYNEQFF. Full variable domain (remainder filled in from reference TRBV9 and TRBJ2-1): DSGVTQTPKHLITATGQRVTLRCSPRSGDLSVYWYQQSLDQGLQFLIQYYNGEERAKGNILERFSAQQFPDLHSELNLSSLELGDSALYFCASSGGVRGRDYNEQFFGPGTRLTVL.

In its sample, this clonotype was seen a few times. The chain recombines TRBV28 with TRBJ1-1; 7 nucleotides align to TRBD1. J was trimmed by 1 base and V by 5 bases; bases with no gene match: 10. The CDR3 loop spans 16 amino acids. Germline assignment: CDR1 MDHEN and CDR2 SYDVKM. The CDR3 coding sequence is TGTGCCAGCAGTACGGACAGGCGGCTTAAGAACACTGAAGCTTTCTTT. This translates into CASSTDRRLKNTEAFF.